This is a list of T cell receptor beta chains from one sample in a study of cytomegalovirus exposure and HLA in healthy donors. This table comes from immunoSEQ multiplex PCR, and its TCRdb copy is limited to in-frame clones, with some not included. This sample yields about 140,000 clones, of which around 10% are seen a single time; around 1.9% belongs to the top ten. Sequencing input: PBMCs. These receptors originate from a male donor in good health and CMV-seronegative. Both conserved end residues are part of each CDR3. A D gene is named only where the DNA matches it firmly. A clone size is listed for some rows: how often the clone was seen (once, few, many), or a class if it is expanded.

V,size,D,J,DNA,CDR3
TRBV19,few,NA,TRBJ1-5,TGTGCCAGTAGCCTAGCGGGCTATAGCAATCAGCCCCAGCATTTT,CASSLAGYSNQPQHF
TRBV28,NA,TRBD2,TRBJ2-1,TGTGCCAGCAGTTTATTTGGTCTAGCGGATTACAATGAGCAGTTCTTC,CASSLFGLADYNEQFF
TRBV6-6,few,TRBD1,TRBJ1-6,TGTGCCAGCAGTGACAGGGGAAGATCACCCCTCCACTTT,CASSDRGRSPLHF
TRBV28,few,TRBD1,TRBJ1-2,TGTGCCAGCAGTCGGACAGGGCTCGAAGGCTACACCTTC,CASSRTGLEGYTF
TRBV10-3,few,TRBD1,TRBJ1-1,TGTGCCATCAGTGTCGACAGGGAGGAGAACACTGAAGCTTTCTTT,CAISVDREENTEAFF
TRBV2,NA,TRBD1,TRBJ1-2,TGTGCCAGCAGTCCGACAGGGGAGTATGGCTACACCTTC,CASSPTGEYGYTF
TRBV11-2,NA,NA,TRBJ2-5,TGTGCCAGCAGCCCTCGGGGGACCCAGTACTTC,CASSPRGTQYF
TRBV7-9,NA,NA,TRBJ2-7,TGTGCCAGCAGCTTAGGGCTTGCCGTCTCCTACGAGCAGTACTTC,CASSLGLAVSYEQYF
TRBV11-1,NA,TRBD1,TRBJ2-1,TGTGCCAGCAGCTTAGTGAGGGACAGGTCGATCTTC,CASSLVRDRSIF
TRBV19,few,NA,TRBJ1-1,TGTGCCAGTAGTATGGCAGGGTGGACTGAAGCTTTCTTT,CASSMAGWTEAFF
TRBV10-3,few,TRBD1,TRBJ1-2,TGTGCCATCAGTGGGGACAGATATGGCTACACCTTC,CAISGDRYGYTF
TRBV27,few,NA,TRBJ1-2,TGTGCCAGCAGTTTAACAGGGAGCTATGGCTACACCTTC,CASSLTGSYGYTF
TRBV19,NA,NA,TRBJ2-3,TGTGCCAGTAGTATAGATTATGATACGCAGTATTTT,CASSIDYDTQYF
TRBV2,NA,TRBD1,TRBJ1-5,TGTGCCAGCAGCCCACAGGGGGCACGCAATCAGCCCCAGCATTTT,CASSPQGARNQPQHF
TRBV5-4,few,TRBD1,TRBJ1-6,TGTGCCAGCAGATCGACAGGGGAAGTCAGCTCACCCCTCCACTTT,CASRSTGEVSSPLHF
TRBV4-3,NA,NA,TRBJ2-6,TGCGCCAGCAGCCTGAGCACTGGGGCCAACGTCCTGACTTTC,CASSLSTGANVLTF
TRBV28,NA,NA,TRBJ1-3,TGTGCCAGCAGTTTCCCCACCATCCGACAAGACTCTGGAAACACCATATATTTT,CASSFPTIRQDSGNTIYF
TRBV2,NA,NA,TRBJ1-2,TGTGCCAGCAGTGAAAGGGGGTATGGCTACACCTTC,CASSERGYGYTF
TRBV4-1,NA,TRBD2,TRBJ2-2,TGCGCCAGCAGCCAACTCATCGGGACTAGCGGGACACGGACCGGGGAGCTGTTTTTT,CASSQLIGTSGTRTGELFF
TRBV9,few,TRBD1,TRBJ1-2,TGTGCCAGCAGCGCGGACAGGGGCGACTATGGCTACACCTTC,CASSADRGDYGYTF
TRBV27,few,TRBD2,TRBJ2-1,TGTGCCAGCAGTCCGGGACTAGCGGCATACAATGAGCAGTTCTTC,CASSPGLAAYNEQFF
TRBV7-2,few,NA,TRBJ1-1,TGTGCCAGCACCACAGGGATGAACACTGAAGCTTTCTTT,CASTTGMNTEAFF
TRBV4-1,NA,TRBD1,TRBJ1-5,TGCGCCAGCAGCCAATACAGGGGGAGCCAGCCCCAGCATTTT,CASSQYRGSQPQHF
TRBV5-4,NA,TRBD2,TRBJ2-1,TGTGCCAGCAGCTCAGGGGCGGGAGGCCACGATGAGCAGTTCTTC,CASSSGAGGHDEQFF
TRBV7-9,NA,NA,TRBJ2-7,TGTGCCAGCAGCGAACTCGGTTACGAGCAGTACTTC,CASSELGYEQYF
TRBV7-3,NA,NA,TRBJ2-1,TGTGCCAGCAGCTCCGCGGGGAGGACTTCTCGGAATGAGCAGTTCTTC,CASSSAGRTSRNEQFF
TRBV4-1,few,TRBD1,TRBJ1-5,TGCGCCAGCAGCCAGGGACAGGCGGGGGGCAATCAGCCCCAGCATTTT,CASSQGQAGGNQPQHF
TRBV7-9,few,TRBD1,TRBJ1-2,TGTGCCAGCACCTGGACAGGGTCTAACTATGGCTACACCTTC,CASTWTGSNYGYTF
TRBV6-5,few,NA,TRBJ2-6,TGTGCCAGCAGTTTTAGAGGAGCTGGGGCCAACGTCCTGACTTTC,CASSFRGAGANVLTF
TRBV7-2,few,TRBD1,TRBJ1-2,TGTGCCAGCAGCTTGGACAGGGGTAACTATGGCTACACCTTC,CASSLDRGNYGYTF
TRBV15,NA,TRBD2,TRBJ2-1,TGTGCCACCAGCAGAGAGTCTAGCGGGGAGGATGAGCAGTTCTTC,CATSRESSGEDEQFF
TRBV7-2,few,TRBD2,TRBJ2-7,TGTGCCAGCAGCCAGAGCGGGGGGCCGACCTACGAGCAGTACTTC,CASSQSGGPTYEQYF
TRBV7-9,NA,NA,TRBJ2-6,TGTGCCAGCAGCACCTACAGGGTGGCTGGGGCCAACGTCCTGACTTTC,CASSTYRVAGANVLTF
TRBV7-2,few,TRBD1,TRBJ1-4,TGTGCCAGCAGCGCGCGGGGAACAGGGGCGAGGTCGGAAAAACTGTTTTTT,CASSARGTGARSEKLFF
TRBV5-1,few,NA,TRBJ1-3,TGCGCCAGCAGCTTTACAGGGTTAGGTAACACCATATATTTT,CASSFTGLGNTIYF
TRBV9,few,NA,TRBJ1-5,TGTGCCAGCACCCGAGGCTTGGATGGTCAGCCCCAGCATTTT,CASTRGLDGQPQHF
TRBV4-3,NA,NA,TRBJ2-7,TGCGCCAGCAGCCAAGAATGGGAGGATTCCTACGAGCAGTACTTC,CASSQEWEDSYEQYF
TRBV19,NA,NA,TRBJ2-3,TGTGCCAGTAGTATTGGCGGAGACACAGATACGCAGTATTTT,CASSIGGDTDTQYF